This section outlines one T cell receptor beta chain sequence together with its context. This sample was included in a study of OX40 agonist ivuxolimab in advanced cancers. The protocol was immunoSEQ multiplex PCR, while the TCRdb copy is restricted to in-frame clones and leaves out a portion. The repertoire consists of around 10,000 clones, with 76% occurring once and the leading ten covering 22%. The CDR3 totals 13 residues. Germline assignment: CDR1 SGDLS and CDR2 YYNGEE. V was clipped by 5 bases and J by 7 bases; unmatched bases: 8. The source material was CD4+ or CD8+ T cells sorted from blood, sampled in a trial of the OX40 agonist ivuxolimab. The rearrangement joins TRBV9 to TRBJ1-1; 7 bases map to TRBD1. The sequence was obtained from an adult with an advanced solid tumor such as melanoma, head and neck, liver or kidney cancer. CDR3 bases: TGTGCCAGCAGGGCCCCAGGGGGTGGTGAAGCTTTCTTT. Translated, it gives CASRAPGGGEAFF. Variable domain in full (rest from reference TRBV9 and TRBJ1-1): DSGVTQTPKHLITATGQRVTLRCSPRSGDLSVYWYQQSLDQGLQFLIQYYNGEERAKGNILERFSAQQFPDLHSELNLSSLELGDSALYFCASRAPGGGEAFFGQGTRLTVV.